This entry concerns a single T cell receptor (beta chain). Its matching antigen is unknown. The data originate from a study of radiotherapy plus CTLA-4 blockade in lung cancer. As for the study in general: Of the patients, about 19% showed objective responses and around 29% attained disease control.

Regarding the study as a whole: It was early blood T cell clone dynamics, with interferon-beta, that reportedly best predicted response. The study found tumor-derived TCR clones expanded in blood after radiotherapy plus ipilimumab.

Using immunoSEQ multiplex PCR, the repertoire was profiled, and TCRdb retains in-frame clones only, with some absent. The data contain tens of thousands of clones, under 75% of them seen just once; the ten biggest clones take up about 8.5%. In chemo-refractory metastatic non-small-cell lung cancer, patients got ipilimumab CTLA-4 blockade together with focal radiation. With V trimmed by 3 bases and J by 11 bases, 8 bases remained unmatched. Germline CDR1 and CDR2: SGHAT and FQNNGV. The CDR3 runs to 13 residues. The source was peripheral blood, collected from a patient treated with radiotherapy plus ipilimumab. This sequence was found in a human donor with non-small cell lung cancer whose response to radiotherapy plus ipilimumab could not be evaluated. The V gene is TRBV11-2, the J gene TRBJ2-5; TRBD2 aligns across 8 bases. The CDR3 DNA reads TGTGCCAGCAGCTTCGGGACTAGACAAGAGCAGTACTTC. Protein sequence: CASSFGTRQEQYF.